This TCR beta chain emerged from a study of T cells in Graves' hyperthyroidism and ophthalmopathy. Germline V gene lookup returns CDR1 SNHLY and CDR2 FYNNEI. The CDR3 is made up of 17 amino acids. V was pared by 7 bases and J by 0 bases, with 21 bases between. This clonotype was counted at least ten times. Authors of the study amplified TCR beta CDR3 regions from RNA transcripts. Initially, a first-round RT-PCR of the TCR CDR3 employed the HTBI primer set. MiXCR was run by TCRdb on the multiplex PCR reads, yielding one entry per CDR3 protein. The sample has 450,000 to 700,000 distinct CDR3 sequences; approximately 44% are singletons.

This sequence joins TRBV2 and TRBJ1-1, with D possibly being TRBD1 (5 bases). The receptor was isolated from an adult woman with Graves' disease, either hyperthyroidism or ophthalmopathy (not recorded which). Sequencing was carried out using peripheral blood or thyroid tissue (not recorded which). The CDR3 reads CASTWDGLTNMNTEAFF. The CDR3 DNA is TGTGCCAGCACGTGGGACGGCCTGACAAACATGAACACTGAAGCTTTCTTT.